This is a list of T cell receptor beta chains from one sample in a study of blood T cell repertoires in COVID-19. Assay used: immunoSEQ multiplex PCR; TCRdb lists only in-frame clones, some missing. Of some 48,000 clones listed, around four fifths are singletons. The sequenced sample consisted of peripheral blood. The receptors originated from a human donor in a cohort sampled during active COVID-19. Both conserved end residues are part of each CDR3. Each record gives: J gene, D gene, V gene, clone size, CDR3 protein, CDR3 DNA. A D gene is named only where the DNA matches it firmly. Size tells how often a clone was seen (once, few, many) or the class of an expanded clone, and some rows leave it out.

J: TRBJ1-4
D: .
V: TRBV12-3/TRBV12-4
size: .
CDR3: CASKGDEKLFF
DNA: TGTGCCAGCAAGGGGGATGAAAAACTGTTTTTT

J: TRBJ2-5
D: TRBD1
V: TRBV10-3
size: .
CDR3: CAISERDRGLETQYF
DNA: TGTGCCATCAGTGAGCGGGACAGGGGGCTAGAGACCCAGTACTTC

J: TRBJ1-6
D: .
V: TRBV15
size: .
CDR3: CATDGSRRSDYNSPLHF
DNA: TGTGCCACCGACGGTTCTAGACGTTCTGACTATAATTCACCCCTCCACTTT

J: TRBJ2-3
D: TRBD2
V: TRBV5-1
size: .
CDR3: CASSGIAGGQSTDTQYF
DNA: TGCGCCAGCAGCGGGATAGCGGGGGGGCAAAGCACAGATACGCAGTATTTT

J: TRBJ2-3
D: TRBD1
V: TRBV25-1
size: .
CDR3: CASSFRGLRDTQYF
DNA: TGTGCCAGCAGCTTCAGGGGGCTGAGAGATACGCAGTATTTT

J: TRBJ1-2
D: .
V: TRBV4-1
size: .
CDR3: CASSQEVREVSHGYTF
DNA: TGCGCCAGCAGCCAAGAAGTCAGGGAAGTTAGCCACGGCTACACCTTC

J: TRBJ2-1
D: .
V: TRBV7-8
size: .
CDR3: CASSLSGTGLYNEQFF
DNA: TGTGCCAGCAGCTTATCCGGGACGGGACTTTACAATGAGCAGTTCTTC

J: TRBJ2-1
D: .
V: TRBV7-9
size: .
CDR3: CASSPEQGSHEQFF
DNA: TGTGCCAGCAGCCCAGAACAGGGTAGCCATGAGCAGTTCTTC

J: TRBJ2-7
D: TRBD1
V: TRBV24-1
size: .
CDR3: CATSDPRDSLEQYF
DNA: TGTGCCACCAGTGATCCCCGGGACAGCTTAGAGCAGTACTTC

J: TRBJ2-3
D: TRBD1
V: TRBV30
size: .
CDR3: CASQGAADTQYF
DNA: TGTGCCTCACAGGGGGCTGCAGATACGCAGTATTTT

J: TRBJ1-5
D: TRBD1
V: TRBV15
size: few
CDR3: CATSRGDRGGYSNQPQHF
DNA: TGTGCCACCAGCAGAGGGGACAGGGGGGGTTATAGCAATCAGCCCCAGCATTTT

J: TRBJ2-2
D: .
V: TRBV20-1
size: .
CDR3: CSVSYREGLFF
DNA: TGCAGTGTATCATACAGGGAGGGGCTGTTTTTT

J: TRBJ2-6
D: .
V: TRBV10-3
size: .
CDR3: CAILQGGTHSGANVLTF
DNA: TGTGCCATCCTTCAAGGCGGCACCCACTCTGGGGCCAACGTCCTGACTTTC

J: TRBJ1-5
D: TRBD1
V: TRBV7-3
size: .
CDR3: CASSLKGAGQPQHF
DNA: TGTGCCAGCAGCTTAAAGGGGGCTGGGCAGCCCCAGCATTTT

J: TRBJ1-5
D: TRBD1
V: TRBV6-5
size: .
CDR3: CASSPRGNQPQHF
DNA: TGTGCCAGCAGTCCCAGGGGGAATCAGCCCCAGCATTTT

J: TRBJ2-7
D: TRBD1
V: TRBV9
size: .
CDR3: CASSVLGQGNEQYF
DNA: TGTGCCAGCAGCGTATTGGGACAGGGGAACGAGCAGTACTTC

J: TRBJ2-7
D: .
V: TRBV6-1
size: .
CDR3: CASSEAWAYEQYF
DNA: TGTGCCAGCAGTGAAGCTTGGGCTTACGAGCAGTACTTC

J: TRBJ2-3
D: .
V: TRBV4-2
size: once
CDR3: CASSQGSGVGGDTQYF
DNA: TGTGCCAGCAGCCAAGGATCCGGAGTAGGGGGAGATACGCAGTATTTT

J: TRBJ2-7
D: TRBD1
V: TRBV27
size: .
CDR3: CASRDWTGDHYEQYF
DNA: TGTGCCAGCAGAGATTGGACAGGCGACCACTACGAGCAGTACTTC

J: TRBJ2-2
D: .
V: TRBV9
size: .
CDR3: CASSVDMVGLGGTGELFF
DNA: TGTGCCAGCAGCGTAGATATGGTTGGGTTAGGAGGCACCGGGGAGCTGTTTTTT

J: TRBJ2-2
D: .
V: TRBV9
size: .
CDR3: CASSVGGGRAGELFF
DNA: TGTGCCAGCAGCGTAGGAGGGGGTCGGGCCGGGGAGCTGTTTTTT

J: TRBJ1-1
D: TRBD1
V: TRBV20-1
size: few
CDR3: CSASNRGRGDTEAFF
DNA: TGCAGTGCTAGTAACAGGGGGCGGGGTGACACTGAAGCTTTCTTT

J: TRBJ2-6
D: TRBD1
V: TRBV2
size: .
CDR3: CASSPGTGRGANVLTF
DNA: TGTGCCAGCAGTCCCGGGACAGGGCGAGGGGCCAACGTCCTGACTTTC

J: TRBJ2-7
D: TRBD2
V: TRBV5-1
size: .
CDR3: CASSLVGGGRYEQYF
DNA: TGCGCCAGCAGCTTGGTAGGCGGGGGGCGGTACGAGCAGTACTTC

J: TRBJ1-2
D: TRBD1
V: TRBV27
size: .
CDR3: CASSLSRSGGAQDYGYTF
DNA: TGTGCCAGCAGTTTATCGAGGTCAGGGGGAGCACAGGATTATGGCTACACCTTC

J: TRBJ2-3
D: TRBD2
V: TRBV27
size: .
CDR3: CASLPNGGFTDTQYF
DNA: TGTGCCAGCCTCCCCAACGGGGGGTTCACAGATACGCAGTATTTT

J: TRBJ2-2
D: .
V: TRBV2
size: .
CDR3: CASSLLVPGTGELFF
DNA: TGTGCCAGCAGCCTCCTTGTGCCGGGGACCGGGGAGCTGTTTTTT

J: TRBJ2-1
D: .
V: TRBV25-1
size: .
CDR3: CASSALNEQFF
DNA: TGTGCCAGCAGTGCTTTGAATGAGCAGTTCTTC

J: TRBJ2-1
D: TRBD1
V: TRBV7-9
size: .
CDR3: CASGGQGLHNEQFF
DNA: TGTGCCAGCGGGGGACAGGGCCTCCACAATGAGCAGTTCTTC

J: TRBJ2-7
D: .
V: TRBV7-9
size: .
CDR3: CASSLAVPPYEQYF
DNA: TGTGCCAGCAGCTTAGCCGTCCCCCCCTACGAGCAGTACTTC

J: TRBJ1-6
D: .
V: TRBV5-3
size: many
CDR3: CARSLFQYDSPLHF
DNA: TGTGCCAGAAGCTTATTCCAGTACGATTCACCCCTCCACTTT

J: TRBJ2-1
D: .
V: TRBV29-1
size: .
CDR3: CSVEIGAQGFGEQFF
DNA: TGCAGCGTTGAGATAGGGGCACAGGGTTTCGGTGAGCAGTTCTTC

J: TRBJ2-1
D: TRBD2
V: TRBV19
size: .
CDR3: CASKGLAGGLGSYNEQFF
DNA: TGTGCCAGCAAAGGACTAGCGGGGGGATTGGGATCCTACAATGAGCAGTTCTTC

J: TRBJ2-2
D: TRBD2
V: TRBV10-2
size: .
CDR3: CASSLTSRTGELFF
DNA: TGCGCCAGCAGTCTGACTAGCCGCACCGGGGAGCTGTTTTTT

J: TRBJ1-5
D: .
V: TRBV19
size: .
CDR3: CATTNSFNQPQHF
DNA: TGTGCCACAACCAACAGTTTCAATCAGCCCCAGCATTTT

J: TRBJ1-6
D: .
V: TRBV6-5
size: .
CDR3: CASRDLDNSPLHF
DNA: TGTGCCAGCAGGGACTTAGATAATTCACCCCTCCACTTT

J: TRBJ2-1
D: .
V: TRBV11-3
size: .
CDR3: CASSLDPRDGNEQFF
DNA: TGTGCCAGCAGCTTAGATCCCAGGGATGGGAATGAGCAGTTCTTC

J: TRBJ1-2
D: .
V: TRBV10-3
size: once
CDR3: CAISESQASNYGYTF
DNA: TGTGCCATCAGTGAGTCACAGGCATCTAACTATGGCTACACCTTC

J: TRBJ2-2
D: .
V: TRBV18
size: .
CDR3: CAARQESAGELFF
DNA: TGTGCCGCCAGACAGGAGTCGGCCGGGGAGCTGTTTTTT

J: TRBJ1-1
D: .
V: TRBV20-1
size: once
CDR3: CSASFMGRNTEAFF
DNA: TGCAGTGCTAGTTTCATGGGGAGGAACACTGAAGCTTTCTTT

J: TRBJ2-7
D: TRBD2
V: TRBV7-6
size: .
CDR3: CASSLGLAPYEQYF
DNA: TGTGCCAGCAGCCTTGGACTAGCTCCATACGAGCAGTACTTC

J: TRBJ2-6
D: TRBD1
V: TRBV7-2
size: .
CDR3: CASSLTGGLGANVLTF
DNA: TGTGCCAGCAGCTTGACAGGGGGGTTGGGGGCCAACGTCCTGACTTTC

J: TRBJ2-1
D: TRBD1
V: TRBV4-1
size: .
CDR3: CATQRRDRGSNEQFF
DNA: TGCGCCACCCAGCGGCGGGACAGGGGTTCCAATGAGCAGTTCTTC

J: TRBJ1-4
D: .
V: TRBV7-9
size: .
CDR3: CASSLVSGSLNEKLFF
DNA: TGTGCCAGCAGCTTAGTTTCGGGTTCCCTTAACGAAAAACTGTTTTTT

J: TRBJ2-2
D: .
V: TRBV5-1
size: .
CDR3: CASSSTRPGGELFF
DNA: TGCGCCAGCAGCTCAACTAGGCCAGGTGGGGAGCTGTTTTTT

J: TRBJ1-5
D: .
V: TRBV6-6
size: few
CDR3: CASSSRDTNLNQPQHF
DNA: TGTGCCAGCAGTTCTCGGGACACAAACCTCAATCAGCCCCAGCATTTT

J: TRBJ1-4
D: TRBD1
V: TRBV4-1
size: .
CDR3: CASSQGGIQGDEKLFF
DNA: TGCGCCAGCAGCCAAGGGGGGATACAGGGGGATGAAAAACTGTTTTTT

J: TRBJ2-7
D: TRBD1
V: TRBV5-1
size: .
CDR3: CASSFQGAHVNEQYF
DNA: TGCGCCAGCAGCTTCCAGGGGGCGCATGTAAACGAGCAGTACTTC

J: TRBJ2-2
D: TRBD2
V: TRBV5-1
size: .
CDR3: CASSLGLAANTGELFF
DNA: TGCGCCAGCAGCTTGGGACTAGCGGCAAACACCGGGGAGCTGTTTTTT

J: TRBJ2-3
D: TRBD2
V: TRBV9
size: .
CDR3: CASSQYNLGGADTQYF
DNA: TGTGCCAGCAGCCAGTATAATCTCGGGGGGGCAGATACGCAGTATTTT

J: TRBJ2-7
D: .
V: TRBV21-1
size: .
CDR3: CASSKECGDYEQYF
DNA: TGTGCCAGCAGCAAAGAATGCGGGGACTACGAGCAGTACTTC

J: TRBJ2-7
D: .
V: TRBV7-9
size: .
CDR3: CASSSGNEQYF
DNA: TGTGCCAGCAGCTCAGGTAACGAGCAGTACTTC

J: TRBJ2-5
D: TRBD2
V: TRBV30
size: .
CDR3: CAWRGLAGIRETQYF
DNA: TGTGCCTGGAGAGGGCTAGCGGGAATTCGGGAGACCCAGTACTTC

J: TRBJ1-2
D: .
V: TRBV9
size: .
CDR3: CASSVGGGYGYTF
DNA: TGTGCCAGCAGCGTAGGGGGGGGCTATGGCTACACCTTC

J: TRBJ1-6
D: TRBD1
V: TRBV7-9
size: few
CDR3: CASSKGTGQNSPLHF
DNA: TGTGCCAGCAGCAAGGGGACAGGGCAGAATTCACCCCTCCACTTT

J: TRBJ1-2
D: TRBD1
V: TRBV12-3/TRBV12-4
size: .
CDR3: CASSHGGGNGYTF
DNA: TGTGCCAGCAGCCATGGAGGGGGCAATGGCTACACCTTC

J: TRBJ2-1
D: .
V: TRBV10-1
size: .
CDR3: CASSDRNEQFF
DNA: TGCGCCAGCAGTGACCGCAATGAGCAGTTCTTC